This TCR beta chain emerged from a study of long-term antiretroviral therapy in people with HIV. All participants with HIV were treated in the United States. Sequencing relied on immunoSEQ assay v3.0, run at survey level. Some clones are missing from TCRdb's copy, which holds only in-frame ones; the method was immunoSEQ multiplex PCR. This table holds tens of thousands of clones, roughly 76% found once. In this sample, this clone turned up once. The antigen is not known. The CDR3 is 18 residues long. Germline CDR1 and CDR2: LGHNA and YSLEER. The junction had 10 bases not matched to a gene; V was cut back by 0 bases and J by 4 bases. General observations from the study: The repertoire was dominated at all time points by clones expanded before ART. ART adherence, viral resistance and therapy changes were not recorded. Post-treatment diversity went higher with ART but stayed below transplant donor controls.

This TCR derives from a man younger than 35 with HIV. This chain connects TRBV4-3 to TRBJ2-2; 8 bases line up with TRBD2. Material: unsorted PBMCs, obtained 1.5 years after starting antiretroviral therapy. The CDR3 loop is CASSQEPLSGEFTGELFF. The CDR3 region has the DNA TGCGCCAGCAGCCAAGAACCCCTTAGCGGGGAGTTCACCGGGGAGCTGTTTTTT.